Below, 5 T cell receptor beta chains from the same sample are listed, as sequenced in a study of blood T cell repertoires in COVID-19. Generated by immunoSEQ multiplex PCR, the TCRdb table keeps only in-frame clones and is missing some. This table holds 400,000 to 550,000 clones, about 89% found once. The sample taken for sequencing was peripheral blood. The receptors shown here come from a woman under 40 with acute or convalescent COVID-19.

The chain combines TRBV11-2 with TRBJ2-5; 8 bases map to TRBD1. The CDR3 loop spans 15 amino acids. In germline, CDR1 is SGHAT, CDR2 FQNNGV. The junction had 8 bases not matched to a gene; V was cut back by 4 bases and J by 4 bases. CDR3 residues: CASSSTRTGRETQYF. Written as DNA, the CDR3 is TGTGCCAGCAGCTCGACCCGGACAGGGAGAGAGACCCAGTACTTC.

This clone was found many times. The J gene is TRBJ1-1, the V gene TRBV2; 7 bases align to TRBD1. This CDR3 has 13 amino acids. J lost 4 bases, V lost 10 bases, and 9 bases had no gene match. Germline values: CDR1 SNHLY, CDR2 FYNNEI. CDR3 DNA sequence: TGTGCCATACGACAGGGCCGAGTCACTGAAGCTTTCTTT. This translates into CAIRQGRVTEAFF.

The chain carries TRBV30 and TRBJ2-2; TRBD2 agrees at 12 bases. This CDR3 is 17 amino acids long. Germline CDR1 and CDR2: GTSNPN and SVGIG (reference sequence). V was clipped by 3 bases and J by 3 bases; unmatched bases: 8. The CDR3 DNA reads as TGTGCCTGGAGCCCTCTAGCGGGGGGGCCGGACACCGGGGAGCTGTTTTTT. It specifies CAWSPLAGGPDTGELFF.

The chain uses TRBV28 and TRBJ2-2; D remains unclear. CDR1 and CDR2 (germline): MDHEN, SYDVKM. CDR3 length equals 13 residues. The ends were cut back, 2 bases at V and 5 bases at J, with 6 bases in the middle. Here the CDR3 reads CASSLHGTGELFF. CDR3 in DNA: TGTGCCAGCAGTTTACACGGGACCGGGGAGCTGTTTTTT.

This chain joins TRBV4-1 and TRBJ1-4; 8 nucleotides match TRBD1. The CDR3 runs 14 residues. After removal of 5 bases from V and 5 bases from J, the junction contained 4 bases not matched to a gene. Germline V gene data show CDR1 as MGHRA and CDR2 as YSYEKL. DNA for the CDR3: TGCGCCAGCAGCTGGACAGGGTCGAATGAAAAACTGTTTTTT. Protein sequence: CASSWTGSNEKLFF.